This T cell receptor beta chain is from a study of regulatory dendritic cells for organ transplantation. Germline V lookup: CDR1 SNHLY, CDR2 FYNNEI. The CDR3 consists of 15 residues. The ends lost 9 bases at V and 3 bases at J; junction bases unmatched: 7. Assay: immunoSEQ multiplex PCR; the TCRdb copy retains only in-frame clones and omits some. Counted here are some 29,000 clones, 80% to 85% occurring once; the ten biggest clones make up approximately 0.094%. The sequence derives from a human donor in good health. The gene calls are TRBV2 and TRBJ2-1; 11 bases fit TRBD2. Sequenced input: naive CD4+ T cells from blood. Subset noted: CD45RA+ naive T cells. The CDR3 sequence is CASHLAGGLYNEQFF. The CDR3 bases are TGTGCCAGTCACCTAGCGGGGGGCCTCTACAATGAGCAGTTCTTC.